One sample yielded the 10 T cell receptor beta chains listed below, sequenced in a study of T-cell reconstitution after alpha-beta-depleted transplantation in children. Unique molecular identifiers featured in how the TCRbeta library was prepared. TCRdb recomputed calls from the PCR reads with MiXCR, one row per CDR3 protein. The data show 640,000 or so distinct CDR3 sequences, 16% seen once. The sample here was PBMCs from the stem cell graft donor, taken from the stem cell graft. The origin of the receptors is a human donor who donated a stem cell graft to a child with acute myeloid leukemia.

This clonotype was counted ten times or more. V is TRBV4-2 and J is TRBJ2-7; 8 bases align to TRBD1. Germline V CDR1 and CDR2: LGHNA, YNFKEQ. The junction had 1 base not matched to a gene; V was cut back by 0 bases and J by 6 bases. The CDR3 covers 13 residues. The CDR3 spells CASSQEQGAEQYV. CDR3 in DNA: TGTGCCAGCAGCCAAGAGCAGGGGGCCGAGCAGTACGTC.

This clonotype was seen ten or more times. The chain uses TRBV5-5 and TRBJ1-3; a weak D match, TRBD1 (5 bases). The CDR3 is 15 amino acids. V was pared by 3 bases and J by 4 bases, with 14 bases between. Germline CDR1 and CDR2: SGHKS and YYEKEE (reference sequence). The CDR3 loop is CASSWHVGTGNTIYF. The CDR3 region has the DNA TGTGCCAGCAGCTGGCACGTGGGGACCGGAAACACCATATATTTT. The complete variable domain, with remaining parts taken from reference TRBV5-5 and TRBJ1-3, reads DAGVTQSPTHLIKTRGQQVTLRCSPISGHKSVSWYQQVLGQGPQFIFQYYEKEERGRGNFPDRFSARQFPNYSSELNVNALLLGDSALYLCASSWHVGTGNTIYFGEGSWLTVV.

This clonotype was detected ten times or more. The rearrangement joins TRBV20-1 to TRBJ2-5; no definite D call. V was cut by 1 base and J by 1 base, with 10 bases left in between. The CDR3 runs 14 residues. Germline lookup yields CDR1 DFQATT and CDR2 SNEGSKA (reference sequence). CDR3 nucleotides: TGCAGTGCTAGAGTTTGGACGGCCCAAGAGACCCAGTACTTC. It is translated as CSARVWTAQETQYF.

This chain connects TRBV27 to TRBJ1-1, with D tentatively TRBD1 (6 bases). V was shortened by 5 bases and J by 5 bases, with 12 bases between the two germline ends. The CDR3 sequence is 13 residues long. Germline loops: CDR1 MNHEY, CDR2 SMNVEV (reference sequence). The CDR3 DNA reads TGTGCCAGCAGTCAGGGGTTGGAAACTGAAGCTTTCTTT. Amino acid sequence: CASSQGLETEAFF.

This clonotype was seen many times. J is TRBJ2-3 and V is TRBV12-3 or TRBV12-4, with TRBD1 as a possible D gene (7 bases). This CDR3 comprises 17 residues. V was cut by 5 bases and J by 2 bases, with 20 bases left in between. CDR3 DNA sequence: TGTGCCAGCAGTGCAGGGGGGAGTCCATCGTCCACAGATACGCAGTATTTT. Protein product: CASSAGGSPSSTDTQYF.

This clonotype was seen repeatedly, ten times or more. V usage is TRBV20-1 and J usage is TRBJ2-7; 9 bases align to TRBD2. The junction had 4 bases not matched to a gene; V was cut back by 1 base and J by 3 bases. The CDR3 is 14 residues long. Germline V lookup: CDR1 DFQATT, CDR2 SNEGSKA (reference sequence). Here the CDR3 reads CSARGPSGDYEQYF. The DNA of the CDR3 is TGCAGTGCTAGAGGGCCTAGCGGGGACTACGAGCAGTACTTC.

The V call is TRBV7-2, the J call TRBJ2-3, with D possibly being TRBD2 (6 bases). Trimming stripped 7 bases from V and 6 bases from J, with 17 bases between. Per germline, CDR1 SGHTA and CDR2 FQGNSA. There are 14 residues in the CDR3. The CDR3 nucleotides are TGTGCCAGCACTACGACTAGTCAATGGGATACGCAGTATTTT. Translating gives CASTTTSQWDTQYF.

This chain links TRBV6-5 with TRBJ1-3, with D possibly being TRBD1 (5 bases). The length of the CDR3 is 15 residues. CDR1 and CDR2 from the germline V gene are MNHEY and SVGAGI. The V end lost 2 bases, the J end lost 0 bases, and 8 bases lay between the germline ends. This chain's CDR3 is CASSYDSNSGNTIYF. For the CDR3, the DNA is TGTGCCAGCAGTTACGACAGTAACTCTGGAAACACCATATATTTT.

This clonotype was counted at least ten times. The chain recombines TRBV4-3 with TRBJ2-7, with D possibly TRBD1 on 6 matching bases. Germline CDR1 reads LGHNA; CDR2 reads YSLEER. The CDR3 covers 14 residues. Trimming removed 0 bases at V and 1 base at J, with 7 bases between. CDR3 coding DNA: TGCGCCAGCAGCCAAGAAGGGGGATCCTACGAGCAGTACTTC. The encoded protein is CASSQEGGSYEQYF.

This clonotype was seen many times. This rearrangement joins TRBV6-5 to TRBJ1-6; no clear D gene. This CDR3 is 16 amino acids long. V lost 0 bases and J 2 bases, leaving 8 bases between the germline ends. Looked up from germline, CDR1 is MNHEY and CDR2 is SVGAGI. Written as DNA, the CDR3 is TGTGCCAGCAGTTACTCGCAGGATCCCTATAATTCACCCCTCCACTTT. Translated, it gives CASSYSQDPYNSPLHF.